This TCR beta chain was identified during a study of blood T cell repertoires in COVID-19. Across the study: From the United States, Italy and Spain came samples of acute and convalescent COVID-19. T cells, B-cell-depleted T cells, or PBMCs supplied cDNA or gDNA.

In its sample, this clone was seen once. Germline CDR1 is SGHRS and CDR2 is YFSETQ. This CDR3 has 15 amino acids. Trimming took off 0 bases at V and 4 bases at J, with 10 bases between the two ends. In the original workflow: Nucleated cell number was recorded as an estimate derived from reference gene primer amplification. Produced via immunoSEQ multiplex PCR; TCRdb's table is partial and in-frame only. V and J calls and clone size are as listed in that table; D and trimming were resolved from the DNA. In the table there are approximately 26,000 clones, approximately 82% of which are singletons. The chain joins TRBV5-1 to TRBJ2-2, with D tentatively TRBD2 (7 bases). The sequencing input was peripheral blood. The source of this sequence is a human donor in a cohort sampled during active COVID-19. The CDR3 sequence: CASSLVGGATGELFF. Here the CDR3 DNA reads TGCGCCAGCAGCTTGGTTGGGGGGGCCACCGGGGAGCTGTTTTTT.